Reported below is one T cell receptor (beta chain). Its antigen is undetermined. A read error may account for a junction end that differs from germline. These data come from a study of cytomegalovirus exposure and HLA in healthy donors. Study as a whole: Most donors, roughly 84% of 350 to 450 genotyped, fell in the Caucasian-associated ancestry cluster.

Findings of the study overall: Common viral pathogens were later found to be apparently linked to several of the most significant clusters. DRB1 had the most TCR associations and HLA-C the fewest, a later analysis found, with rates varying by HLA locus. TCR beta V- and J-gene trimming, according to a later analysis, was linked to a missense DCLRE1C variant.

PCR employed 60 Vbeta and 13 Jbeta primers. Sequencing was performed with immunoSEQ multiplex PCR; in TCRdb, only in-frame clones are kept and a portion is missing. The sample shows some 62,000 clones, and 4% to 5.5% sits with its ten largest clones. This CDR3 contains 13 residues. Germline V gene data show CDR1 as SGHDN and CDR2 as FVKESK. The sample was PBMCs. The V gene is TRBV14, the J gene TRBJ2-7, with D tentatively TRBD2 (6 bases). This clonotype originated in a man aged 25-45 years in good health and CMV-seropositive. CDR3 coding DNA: TGTGACAGCAGCCTAAGGCTGGGAGGCGAGCAGTACTTC. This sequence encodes CDSSLRLGGEQYF. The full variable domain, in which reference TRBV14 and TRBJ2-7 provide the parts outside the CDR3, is EAGVTQFPSHSVIEKGQTVTLRCDPISGHDNLYWYRRVMGKEIKFLLHFVKESKQDESGMPNNRFLAERTGGTYSTLKVQPAELEDSGVYFCDSSLRLGGEQYFGPGTRLTVT.